This paragraph covers one T cell receptor (beta chain) sequence. Its antigen is unidentified. The sample is drawn from a study of PD-L1 blockade in urothelial cancer. Study information: Patients' prior chemotherapy regimens numbered 0 to 3. The median T cell count in blood samples was 110,000 to 150,000.

Here immunoSEQ multiplex PCR was the method, and the copy in TCRdb shows in-frame clones only, minus some. The sample lists fewer than 65,000 clones; approximately 80% were seen once. Time point reported: pretreatment peripheral blood. Trimming took off 0 bases at V and 8 bases at J, with 11 bases between the two ends. The CDR3 sequence is 14 residues long. Germline V gives CDR1 MNHEY, CDR2 SVGAGI. Whole-study findings and limits: Pretreatment TCR clonality in blood under the median foretold superior survival.

V gene TRBV6-5 combines with J gene TRBJ1-3; D may be TRBD1 (6 bases). This clonotype originated in a man between 65 and 80 years old with urothelial cancer. The sequenced sample was PBMCs, obtained around atezolizumab (anti-PD-L1) treatment. The CDR3 spells CASSYSLQGDTIYF. The CDR3 nucleotides are TGTGCCAGCAGTTACTCGCTACAGGGAGACACCATATATTTT.